The 8 T cell receptor beta chains presented below share a single source sample, sequenced in a study of blood T cell repertoires in COVID-19. Sequenced by immunoSEQ multiplex PCR; TCRdb stores in-frame clones only, minus some. This table has 250,000 to 350,000 clones, 80% to 90% appearing once. Sequencing was performed on peripheral blood. The receptors shown here come from a woman between 65 and 79 years old with COVID-19, enrolled during active disease.

The genes are TRBV27 and TRBJ1-1, with D uncertain. V was pared by 8 bases and J by 6 bases, with 10 bases between. In germline, CDR1 is MNHEY, CDR2 SMNVEV (reference sequence). This CDR3 comprises 11 residues. The CDR3 nucleotides read TGTGCCAGCTACGGTCGGGCTGAAGCTTTCTTT. Its translation: CASYGRAEAFF.

The chain uses TRBV27 and TRBJ2-7, with 7 bases matching TRBD1. The CDR3 totals 16 residues. Germline V gives CDR1 MNHEY, CDR2 SMNVEV (reference sequence). With V trimmed by 3 bases and J by 2 bases, 10 bases remained unmatched. The CDR3 bases are TGTGCCAGCAGTTTCCACGGGACAGATCGCCCCTACGAGCAGTACTTC. It specifies CASSFHGTDRPYEQYF.

This clone has a count of ten or more. The chain combines TRBV10-2 with TRBJ2-2, with D possibly being TRBD1 (5 bases). Germline V gene data show CDR1 as WSHSY and CDR2 as SAAADI. V was cut by 7 bases and J by 3 bases, with 12 bases left in between. The CDR3 has 14 residues. The chain's CDR3 is CASNMVRDTGELFF. DNA for the CDR3: TGCGCCAGCAACATGGTCAGGGACACCGGGGAGCTGTTTTTT.

The J gene is TRBJ1-1, the V gene TRBV10-3; D is ambiguous. Germline CDR1 reads ENHRY; CDR2 reads SYGVKD. Trimming stripped 4 bases from V and 3 bases from J, with 9 bases between. The CDR3 length is 13 residues. The DNA of the CDR3 is TGTGCCATCAGTGGAAGAGCCGACACTGAAGCTTTCTTT. Its protein is CAISGRADTEAFF.

The V and J genes are TRBV7-2 and TRBJ1-1; 10 nucleotides agree with TRBD1. CDR3 length: 15 amino acids. The V segment lost 1 base and the J segment 7 bases; nucleotides outside the gene matches: 6. CDR1 SGHTA and CDR2 FQGNSA come from the germline V gene. The CDR3 coding sequence is TGTGCCAGCAGCTTAGTTAGGACAGGGGGTATTGAAGCTTTCTTT. It translates to CASSLVRTGGIEAFF.

The chain recombines TRBV15 with TRBJ2-3; 7 bases map to TRBD2. CDR3 length: 15 amino acids. With V trimmed by 1 base and J by 5 bases, 6 bases remained unmatched. Germline V lookup: CDR1 LNHNV, CDR2 YYDKDF (reference sequence). This chain's CDR3 is CATSRVGGFGDTQYF. The CDR3 DNA reads as TGTGCCACCAGCAGAGTCGGGGGGTTTGGAGATACGCAGTATTTT.

This rearrangement joins TRBV27 to TRBJ1-6; the D gene is possibly TRBD1 (6 bases). CDR3 length equals 15 residues. Trimming took off 2 bases at V and 9 bases at J, with 14 bases between the two ends. Germline V gene data show CDR1 as MNHEY and CDR2 as SMNVEV (reference sequence). The CDR3 region is CASSLAGQRGSPLHF. DNA for the CDR3: TGTGCCAGCAGTTTAGCTGGACAGAGGGGTTCACCCCTCCACTTT.

The chain carries TRBV7-9 and TRBJ1-4; the match to TRBD1 covers 9 bases. CDR3 size: 14 residues. The germline V gene encodes CDR1 SEHNR and CDR2 FQNEAQ (reference sequence). J gave up 5 bases and V 8 bases, and 6 bases lay outside the gene matches. The CDR3 DNA reads as TGTGCCAGCGCCCTCGGGACAGGGAATGAAAAACTGTTTTTT. Translated, it gives CASALGTGNEKLFF.